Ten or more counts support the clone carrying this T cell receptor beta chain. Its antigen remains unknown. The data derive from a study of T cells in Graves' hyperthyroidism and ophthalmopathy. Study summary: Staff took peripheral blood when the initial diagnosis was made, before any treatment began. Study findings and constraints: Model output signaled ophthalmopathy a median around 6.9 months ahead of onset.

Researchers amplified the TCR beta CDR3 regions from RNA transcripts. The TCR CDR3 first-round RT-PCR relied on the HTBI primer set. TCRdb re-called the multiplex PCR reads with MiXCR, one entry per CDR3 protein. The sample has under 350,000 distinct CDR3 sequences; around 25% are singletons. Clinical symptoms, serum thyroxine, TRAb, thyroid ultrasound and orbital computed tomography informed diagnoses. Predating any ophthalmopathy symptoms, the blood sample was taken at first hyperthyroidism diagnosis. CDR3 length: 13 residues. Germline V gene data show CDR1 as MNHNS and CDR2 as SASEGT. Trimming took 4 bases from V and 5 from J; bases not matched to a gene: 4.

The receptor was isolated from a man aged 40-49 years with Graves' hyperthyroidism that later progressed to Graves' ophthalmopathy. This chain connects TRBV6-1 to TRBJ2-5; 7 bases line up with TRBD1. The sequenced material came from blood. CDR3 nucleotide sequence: TGTGCCAGCAGTGGGGACAGACACGAGACCCAGTACTTC. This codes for CASSGDRHETQYF.